The 2 T cell receptor beta chains given below trace back to one sample, sequenced in a study of blood T cell repertoires in COVID-19. The table came from immunoSEQ multiplex PCR; TCRdb's copy has only in-frame clones and leaves some out. In the table there are roughly 290,000 clones, roughly 80% of which are singletons. The sequenced material came from peripheral blood. These receptors were collected from a woman aged 45-65 years with active or convalescent COVID-19.

The CDR3 DNA reads TGTGCCAGTAGTAAGGCGGGACAGGGGGCTTCGGGATACGAGCAGTACTTC. Its protein is CASSKAGQGASGYEQYF. The genes are TRBV19 and TRBJ2-7, with 12 bases lining up with TRBD1. Germline CDR1 is LNHDA and CDR2 is SQIVND (reference sequence). The trim removed 4 bases at V and 4 bases at J, leaving 11 bases unmatched. This CDR3 has 17 amino acids.

This clone came up a few times. V is TRBV28 and J is TRBJ2-7; 8 nucleotides match TRBD1. Unmatched junction bases numbered 7, after V lost 5 bases and J lost 1 base. The CDR3 runs to 15 residues. Per the germline V gene, CDR1 is MDHEN and CDR2 is SYDVKM. CDR3 protein: CASSLRQGRSYEQYF. In nucleotides, the CDR3 is TGTGCCAGCAGTCTCCGACAGGGGCGTTCCTACGAGCAGTACTTC.